This TCR beta chain was obtained from a study of human T cells and chemical hapten exposure. Turning to the study itself: Patch tests of 0.01% DPC on the upper back were read at 6 days.

Study findings and constraints: Expanded TCRs showed more large CDR3 clusters than pre-sensitization or healthy control sets.

CDR3 length equals 15 residues. The V gene end was trimmed by 5 bases and the J gene end by 0 bases; junction bases not matched to a gene: 3. In regard to this clonotype: Antigen: not known.

TCRdb reprocessed the RACE reads via MiXCR and lists one record per CDR3 protein. The table has a few hundred thousand distinct CDR3 sequences, around 6% seen once. Time point in this sample: patch test 2, 6 weeks after DPC sensitization. Described treatment: therapeutic diphenylcyclopropenone sensitization with weekly scalp DPC. Suited to DPC and affected by alopecia, the donors ranged from 18 to 70 years old. This chain uses TRBV12-3 or TRBV12-4 with TRBJ2-1; 8 bases map to TRBD1. Sequenced here: whole blood, sampled in connection with sensitization to the hapten diphenylcyclopropenone (DPC). The origin of this receptor is a young woman with alopecia areata. Some clones in this sample may be carry-over from other donors' samples. The DNA of the CDR3 is TGTGCCAGCAGTGACAGGGGTACCTCCTACAATGAGCAGTTCTTC. Translated: CASSDRGTSYNEQFF.